What follows are 30 T cell receptor beta chains derived from one specimen sequenced in a study of blood T cell repertoires in COVID-19. Method: immunoSEQ multiplex PCR; TCRdb's copy keeps in-frame clones and lacks some. The sample includes approximately 100,000 clones, more than 80% of them seen just once. The sequenced material came from peripheral blood. Receptor source: a man aged 60 to 75 with acute or convalescent COVID-19.

The CDR3 protein is CASSQADRNNQPQHF. CDR3 coding DNA: TGCGCCAGCAGCCAAGCGGACAGAAACAATCAGCCCCAGCATTTT. V is TRBV4-1 and J is TRBJ1-5; possibly TRBD1 for D (6 bases). Germline CDR1 and CDR2: MGHRA and YSYEKL. This CDR3 comprises 15 residues. The V end was cut by 1 base, the J end by 3 bases, with 10 bases between.

The chain couples TRBV7-9 to TRBJ1-2; D is possibly TRBD1 (5 bases). Germline loops: CDR1 SEHNR, CDR2 FQNEAQ (reference sequence). This CDR3 spans 18 amino acids. The ends were cut back, 1 base at V and 0 bases at J, with 18 bases in the middle. CDR3 residues: CASSLETIPTAANYGYTF. CDR3 sequence (DNA): TGTGCCAGCAGCTTAGAAACGATTCCGACAGCCGCTAACTATGGCTACACCTTC.

V usage is TRBV5-4 and J usage is TRBJ1-4; TRBD1 matches at 10 bases. Trimming at V came to 4 bases and at J to 1 base, leaving 4 bases not matched to a gene. The CDR3 has 16 residues. In germline, CDR1 is SGHNT, CDR2 YYREEE (reference sequence). The CDR3 sequence is CASSRQGAGTNEKLFF. The CDR3 DNA reads as TGTGCCAGCAGCCGACAGGGGGCAGGAACTAATGAAAAACTGTTTTTT.

The V call is TRBV5-1, the J call TRBJ2-3; D may be TRBD1 (6 bases). The germline CDR1 and CDR2 sequences are SGHRS and YFSETQ. This CDR3 spans 14 amino acids. V was pared by 6 bases and J by 1 base, with 12 bases between. The CDR3 bases are TGCGCCAGCACACAGGGAGATGGCACAGATACGCAGTATTTT. It translates to CASTQGDGTDTQYF.

This sequence joins TRBV5-1 and TRBJ2-1, with a tentative D call TRBD1 (5 bases). CDR3 length: 15 residues. Germline CDR1 SGHRS, CDR2 YFSETQ. The ends were cut back, 4 bases at V and 0 bases at J, with 11 bases in the middle. CDR3 coding DNA: TGCGCCAGCAGCGCCGACAGTCGCTCCTACAATGAGCAGTTCTTC. This translates into CASSADSRSYNEQFF.

The chain combines TRBV7-2 with TRBJ1-5, with D perhaps matching TRBD1 (6 bases). In germline, CDR1 is SGHTA, CDR2 FQGNSA. The CDR3 sequence is 16 residues long. The V end lost 2 bases, the J end lost 4 bases, and 15 bases lay between the germline ends. The CDR3 nucleotides read TGTGCCAGCAGCTTACAGGGGCGCGTGGGAAATCAGCCCCAGCATTTT. Protein sequence: CASSLQGRVGNQPQHF.

J is TRBJ1-2 and V is TRBV6-4; a weak D match, TRBD1 (5 bases). The V end was cut by 3 bases, the J end by 4 bases, with 9 bases between. Germline CDR1 MRHNA, CDR2 SNTAGT. The CDR3 is 13 residues long. This chain's CDR3 is CASSDWGGYGYTF. Here the CDR3 DNA reads TGTGCCAGCAGTGATTGGGGGGGCTATGGCTACACCTTC.

The J gene is TRBJ2-7, the V gene TRBV5-1; 9 bases line up with TRBD1. Germline V gene data show CDR1 as SGHRS and CDR2 as YFSETQ. The CDR3 contains 15 residues. The J segment lost 2 bases and the V segment lost 4 bases, leaving 7 bases of the junction unmatched. The CDR3 nucleotides read TGCGCCAGCAGCGCATGGACAGGGGCGCCCTACGAGCAGTACTTC. Translating it yields CASSAWTGAPYEQYF.

The chain carries TRBV18 and TRBJ1-1; D may be TRBD1 (5 bases). CDR3 size: 15 residues. V was trimmed by 2 bases and J by 3 bases, leaving 13 bases between them. Germline CDR1 is KGHSH and CDR2 is LQKENI. This chain's CDR3 is CASSPSQGGDTEAFF. The CDR3 coding sequence is TGTGCCAGCTCACCATCCCAGGGAGGCGACACTGAAGCTTTCTTT.

This clone has only one observation. The sample carries other DNA sequences with the same CDR3. This rearrangement joins TRBV18 to TRBJ1-1; D uncertain. The germline CDR1 and CDR2 sequences are KGHSH and LQKENI. Trimming pared 6 bases from V and 1 base from J, leaving 9 bases between. The CDR3 spans 13 residues. CDR3 residues: CASSDRENTEAFF. DNA of the CDR3: TGTGCCAGCTCTGATCGGGAGAACACTGAAGCTTTCTTT.

This chain links TRBV19 with TRBJ2-2; D gene ambiguous. V was shortened by 8 bases and J by 3 bases, with 7 bases between the two germline ends. Germline-derived CDR1 and CDR2 are LNHDA and SQIVND (reference sequence). The CDR3 length is 12 residues. DNA of the CDR3: TGTGCCAGTCCCGCGTACACCGGGGAGCTGTTTTTT. It codes for CASPAYTGELFF. Combining the CDR3 with reference TRBV19 and TRBJ2-2 gives the whole variable domain DGGITQSPKYLFRKEGQNVTLSCEQNLNHDAMYWYRQDPGQGLRLIYYSQIVNDFQKGDIAEGYSVSREKKESFPLTVTSAQKNPTAFYLCASPAYTGELFFGEGSRLTVL.

This chain joins TRBV2 and TRBJ1-5; 7 bases are a match to TRBD1. Per germline, CDR1 SNHLY and CDR2 FYNNEI. The CDR3 loop spans 13 amino acids. V was clipped by 6 bases and J by 5 bases; unmatched bases: 4. The CDR3 loop reads CASRRQGHQPQHF. CDR3 nucleotide sequence: TGTGCCAGCAGGAGACAGGGTCATCAGCCCCAGCATTTT.

This sequence joins TRBV15 and TRBJ2-2; 13 bases are shared with TRBD2. CDR3 length equals 17 residues. The junction had 15 bases not matched to a gene; V was cut back by 8 bases and J by 9 bases. Germline V lookup: CDR1 LNHNV, CDR2 YYDKDF (reference sequence). CDR3 nucleotide sequence: TGTGCCACCCGCGGGTGGGGACTAGCGGGGCTTGATCGGGAGCTGTTTTTT. Amino acid sequence: CATRGWGLAGLDRELFF.

Only one count was recorded for this clone. The J gene is TRBJ2-3, the V gene TRBV7-9; TRBD2 matches at 7 bases. This CDR3 contains 15 residues. Unmatched junction bases numbered 7, after V lost 5 bases and J lost 2 bases. The germline V gene encodes CDR1 SEHNR and CDR2 FQNEAQ (reference sequence). The CDR3 bases are TGTGCCAGCAGCGGACTAGATTTGACCACAGATACGCAGTATTTT. Translation: CASSGLDLTTDTQYF.

The CDR3, as DNA: TGTGCCAGCAGCGTAGTCGCCTACACAGATACGCAGTATTTT. It codes for CASSVVAYTDTQYF. This chain uses TRBV9 with TRBJ2-3; D unclear. The germline gives CDR1 SGDLS, CDR2 YYNGEE. With 0 bases removed from V and 2 bases from J, the gap between germline ends came to 7 bases. The CDR3 has 14 amino acids.

This clone was counted between two and nine times. This chain links TRBV14 with TRBJ2-7, with TRBD1 as a possible D gene (6 bases). This CDR3 has 14 amino acids. Trimming removed 1 base at V and 4 bases at J, with 11 bases between. Germline values: CDR1 SGHDN, CDR2 FVKESK. CDR3 amino acids: CASSQANREYEQYF. In nucleotides, the CDR3 is TGTGCCAGCAGCCAAGCGAACAGGGAATACGAGCAGTACTTC.

V usage is TRBV3-1 (or the pseudogene TRBV3-2) and J usage is TRBJ1-1, with unresolved D. The CDR3 is 12 amino acids. Germline CDR1 reads LGHDT; CDR2 reads YNNKEL (reference sequence). Trimming took off 2 bases at V and 4 bases at J, with 5 bases between the two ends. The CDR3 bases are TGTGCCAGCAGCCAATTGAGCACTGAAGCTTTCTTT. This translates into CASSQLSTEAFF.

The chain has TRBV5-5 and TRBJ1-1; D remains unclear. From germline, CDR1 is SGHKS and CDR2 YYEKEE (reference sequence). V lost 2 bases to trimming and J lost 5 bases, with 10 bases between them. The CDR3 runs 13 residues. The CDR3 reads CASSFSGDTEAFF. For the CDR3, the DNA is TGTGCCAGCAGCTTCTCCGGGGATACTGAAGCTTTCTTT.

In nucleotides, the CDR3 is TGTGCCAGCAGCCCAGCCGGAGAATACTACAATGAGCAGTTCTTC. Protein: CASSPAGEYYNEQFF. The chain uses TRBV7-8 and TRBJ2-1; D gene unclear. Per the germline V gene, CDR1 is SGHVS and CDR2 is FQNEAQ. This CDR3 contains 15 residues. V gave up 5 bases and J gave up 3 bases, with 14 bases separating them. Full variable domain (outside the CDR3, taken from reference TRBV7-8 and TRBJ2-1): GAGVSQSPRYKVAKRGQDVALRCDPISGHVSLFWYQQALGQGPEFLTYFQNEAQLDKSGLPSDRFFAERPEGSVSTLKIQRTQQEDSAVYLCASSPAGEYYNEQFFGPGTRLTVL.

The chain recombines TRBV7-9 with TRBJ2-3, with D unresolved. Trimming took off 1 base at V and 2 bases at J, with 10 bases between the two ends. The CDR3 totals 15 residues. Germline CDR1 reads SEHNR; CDR2 reads FQNEAQ (reference sequence). The CDR3 DNA sequence: TGTGCCAGCAGCTTAGAGTCGCTACCCACAGATACGCAGTATTTT. Translating gives CASSLESLPTDTQYF.

This clone was counted many times. This chain joins TRBV10-2 and TRBJ1-1; no firm D call. The CDR3 spans 14 residues. Deletions cut 6 bases from V and 0 bases from J, with 11 bases between. Looked up from germline, CDR1 is WSHSY and CDR2 is SAAADI. The CDR3 coding sequence is TGCGCCAGCAGGGCAGGATACATGAACACTGAAGCTTTCTTT. Protein product: CASRAGYMNTEAFF.

The gene calls are TRBV9 and TRBJ1-6; D may be TRBD1 (5 bases). The CDR3 length is 17 residues. V was pared by 3 bases and J by 0 bases, with 13 bases between. Germline V gene lookup returns CDR1 SGDLS and CDR2 YYNGEE. CDR3 protein: CASSERQFSSYNSPLHF. The CDR3 DNA follows: TGTGCCAGCAGCGAACGACAGTTCTCCTCCTATAATTCACCCCTCCACTTT.

This clone was seen a single time. This chain uses TRBV20-1 with TRBJ2-6; perhaps TRBD2 as D (6 bases). V lost 3 bases and J lost 1, with 16 bases in between. The CDR3 is made up of 17 amino acids. CDR1 and CDR2 (germline): DFQATT, SNEGSKA (reference sequence). The CDR3 reads CSASPWSGASGANVLTF. CDR3 DNA sequence: TGCAGTGCTAGTCCTTGGTCGGGAGCTTCTGGGGCCAACGTCCTGACTTTC.

The chain recombines TRBV10-3 with TRBJ2-1; 8 nucleotides line up with TRBD2. CDR1 is ENHRY and CDR2 is SYGVKD in the germline V gene. CDR3 length equals 17 residues. The J segment lost 4 bases and the V segment lost 0 bases, leaving 8 bases of the junction unmatched. The DNA of the CDR3 is TGTGCCATCAGTGAGTCGATTCCTACTAGCGGTTACAATGAGCAGTTCTTC. Protein product: CAISESIPTSGYNEQFF.

The rearrangement links TRBV5-6 to TRBJ2-1, with TRBD2 matching over 9 bases. The germline gives CDR1 SGHDT, CDR2 YYEEEE. CDR3 length: 15 residues. V lost 2 bases and J lost 5; bases outside the gene matches: 5. The CDR3 sequence is CASSLPSGNNNEQFF. The CDR3, as DNA: TGTGCCAGCAGCTTACCTAGCGGGAACAACAATGAGCAGTTCTTC.

The chain recombines TRBV3-1 (or the pseudogene TRBV3-2) with TRBJ2-3, with 7 bases aligning to TRBD2. The CDR3 sequence is 13 residues long. J was trimmed by 11 bases and V by 1 base; bases with no gene match: 6. The germline CDR1 and CDR2 sequences are LGHDT and YNNKEL (reference sequence). The CDR3 protein is CASSQGNSGGQYF. The CDR3 DNA reads TGTGCCAGCAGCCAAGGAAACTCGGGAGGGCAGTATTTT.

The chain combines TRBV3-1 (or the pseudogene TRBV3-2) with TRBJ2-3; tentatively, D is TRBD2 (6 bases). Trimming cost V 0 bases and J 14 bases, with 9 bases left between them. The length of the CDR3 is 11 residues. Per the germline V gene, CDR1 is LGHDT and CDR2 is YNNKEL (reference sequence). The CDR3 protein is CASSQDLARYF. DNA of the CDR3: TGTGCCAGCAGCCAAGATCTAGCGCGGTATTTT.

V and J are TRBV7-9 and TRBJ1-1, with TRBD1 matching over 10 bases. V dropped 5 bases and J dropped 6; count of bases not matched to a gene: 9. The germline CDR1 and CDR2 sequences are SEHNR and FQNEAQ (reference sequence). The length of the CDR3 is 15 residues. In DNA, the CDR3 is TGTGCCAGCAGCCCGAGACAGGGGGCGAGCGCTGAAGCTTTCTTT. Translating it yields CASSPRQGASAEAFF.

This clone was observed a single time. The V call is TRBV27, the J call TRBJ1-1; weak D call: TRBD1 (5 bases). V was cut by 0 bases and J by 7 bases, with 9 bases left in between. Germline-derived CDR1 and CDR2 are MNHEY and SMNVEV (reference sequence). The CDR3 contains 13 residues. This CDR3 reads CASSLSDNLEAFF. CDR3 DNA sequence: TGTGCCAGCAGTTTATCGGACAACCTTGAAGCTTTCTTT.

This clone appeared a single time. V usage is TRBV4-2 and J usage is TRBJ2-2; 9 nucleotides line up with TRBD1. Germline trimming cut 0 bases from V and 1 base from J; bases unmatched to any gene: 3. The CDR3 has 17 residues. Germline V gene data show CDR1 as LGHNA and CDR2 as YNFKEQ. The CDR3 bases are TGTGCCAGCAGCCAAGATCCGGGACAGGGGAACACCGGGGAGCTGTTTTTT. Its protein is CASSQDPGQGNTGELFF.